This TCR beta chain came from a study of neurological immune-mediated disorders. 5'RACE employing 10-nucleotide random UMIs yielded the cDNA. MiXCR, run by TCRdb on the 5' RACE reads, gives a single entry per CDR3 protein. The table lists 40,000 to 55,000 distinct CDR3 sequences, over 9% of them singletons. In this sample, this clonotype turned up many times. Trimming took off 1 base at V and 0 bases at J, with 10 bases between the two ends. The length of the CDR3 is 16 residues. Looked up from germline, CDR1 is SGHTA and CDR2 is FQGNSA. Preparation of the unsorted libraries drew on 2 million PBMCs stored at -80 C.

V gene TRBV7-2 combines with J gene TRBJ1-3, with D unresolved. The specimen sequenced was PBMCs. The sequence derives from a woman in her thirties or forties with HTLV-1-associated myelopathy (HAM/TSP). The CDR3 is CASSLVGGHSGNTIYF. The CDR3 DNA sequence: TGTGCCAGCAGCTTAGTAGGTGGTCACTCTGGAAACACCATATATTTT.